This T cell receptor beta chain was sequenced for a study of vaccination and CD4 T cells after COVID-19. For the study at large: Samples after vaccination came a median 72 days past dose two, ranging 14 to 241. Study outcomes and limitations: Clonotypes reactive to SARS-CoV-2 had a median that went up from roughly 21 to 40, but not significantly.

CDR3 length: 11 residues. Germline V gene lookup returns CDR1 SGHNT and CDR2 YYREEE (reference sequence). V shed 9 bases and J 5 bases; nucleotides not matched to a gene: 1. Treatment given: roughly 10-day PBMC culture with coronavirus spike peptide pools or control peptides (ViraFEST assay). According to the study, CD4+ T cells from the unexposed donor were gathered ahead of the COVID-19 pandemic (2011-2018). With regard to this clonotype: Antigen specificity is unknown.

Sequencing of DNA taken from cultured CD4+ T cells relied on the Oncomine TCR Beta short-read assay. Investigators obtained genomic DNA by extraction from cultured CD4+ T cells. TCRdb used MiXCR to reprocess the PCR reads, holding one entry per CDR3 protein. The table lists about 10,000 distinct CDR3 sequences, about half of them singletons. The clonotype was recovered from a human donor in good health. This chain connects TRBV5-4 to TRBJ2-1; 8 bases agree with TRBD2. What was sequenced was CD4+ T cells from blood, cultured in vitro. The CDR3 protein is CAISGNNEQFF. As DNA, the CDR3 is TGTGCCATTAGCGGGAACAATGAGCAGTTCTTC.